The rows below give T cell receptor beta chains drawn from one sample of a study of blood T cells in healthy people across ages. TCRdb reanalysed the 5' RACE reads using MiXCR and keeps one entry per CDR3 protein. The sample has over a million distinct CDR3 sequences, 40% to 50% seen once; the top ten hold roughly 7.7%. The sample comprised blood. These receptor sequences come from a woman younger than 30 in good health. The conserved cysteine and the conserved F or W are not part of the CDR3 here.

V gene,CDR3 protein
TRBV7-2,ASRRIRDNPADTQY
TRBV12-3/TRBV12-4,ASGSGGTDTQY
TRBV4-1,ASSFRLAVNQEAQY
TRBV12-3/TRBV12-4,ASAGTGVYEQY
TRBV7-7,ASSQGQGVQYEQY
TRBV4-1,ASSQASDREDVYGYT
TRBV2,ASNPLLAGRYNEQF
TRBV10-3,AISVGREATDTQY
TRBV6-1,ASKGGFSSYEQY
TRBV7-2,ASGLGGLSYNEQF
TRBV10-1,ASRPGTTSNEQY
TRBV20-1,SAESDRGYEQY
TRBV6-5,ASSGLAGVIHEQY
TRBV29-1,SEGTSGRPSYNEQF
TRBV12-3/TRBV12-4,ASRFRGTSGYNEQF
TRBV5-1,ASSVGQAHQPQH
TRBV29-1,SVADSHREAF
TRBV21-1,ASTLGGEAAEYEQF
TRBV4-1,ASSTGLAGIYEQY
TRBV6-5,ASSLTGQGYFYEQY
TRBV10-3,SMGQLGEQY
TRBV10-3,AISESGGLTYEQY
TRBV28,ASSLMGSGGY
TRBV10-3,AISESRAGATEKLF
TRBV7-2,ASTLDKGPGELF
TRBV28,ASSLGAGQGGHGYT